This T cell receptor (beta chain) came from a study of cytomegalovirus exposure and HLA in healthy donors. Researchers ran the PCR with 60 Vbeta and 13 Jbeta primers. Using immunoSEQ multiplex PCR, the repertoire was profiled, and TCRdb retains in-frame clones only, with some absent. The data contain fewer than 250,000 clones, more than 65% of them seen just once; the ten biggest clones take up 2.5% to 3.5%. This clone showed up just a few times. Donors consisted of healthy bone marrow donors. The germline V and J ends were trimmed by 6 bases and 1 base, with 9 bases remaining between them. In germline, CDR1 is SGHTA, CDR2 FQGNSA. The CDR3 has 13 amino acids.

The chain is built from TRBV7-2 and TRBJ2-5, with a weak D call TRBD1 (5 bases). Material: PBMCs. This clonotype was obtained from a woman aged 25 to 39 in good health and CMV-seropositive. This CDR3 is CASRPGSQETQYF. DNA of the CDR3: TGTGCCAGCAGGCCAGGGTCCCAAGAGACCCAGTACTTC.